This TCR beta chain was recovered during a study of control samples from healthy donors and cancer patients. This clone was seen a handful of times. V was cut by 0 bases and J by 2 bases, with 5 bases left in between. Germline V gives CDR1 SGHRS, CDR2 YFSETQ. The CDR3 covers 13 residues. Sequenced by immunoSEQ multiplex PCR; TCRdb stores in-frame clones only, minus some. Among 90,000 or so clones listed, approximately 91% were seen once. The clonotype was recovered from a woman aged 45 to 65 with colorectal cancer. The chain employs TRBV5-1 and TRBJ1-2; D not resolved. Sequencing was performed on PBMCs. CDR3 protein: CASSLDGNYGYTF. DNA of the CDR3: TGCGCCAGCAGCTTGGACGGGAACTATGGCTACACCTTC.